This entry concerns a single TCR beta chain. This sample stems from a study of blood T cell repertoires in COVID-19. Germline-derived CDR1 and CDR2 are SGHNT and YYREEE (reference sequence). There are 13 residues in the CDR3. Trimming took off 4 bases at V and 1 base at J, with 8 bases between the two ends. Clones were sequenced by immunoSEQ multiplex PCR, and TCRdb holds only the in-frame ones, with some missing. In the table there are some 200,000 clones, around 89% of which are singletons. The sample consisted of peripheral blood. This chain links TRBV5-4 with TRBJ1-2; D gene uncertain. The origin of this receptor is a woman aged 40 to 50 with acute or convalescent COVID-19. CDR3 in amino acids: CASSTQVNYGYTF. The CDR3 DNA is TGTGCCAGCAGCACCCAGGTTAACTATGGCTACACCTTC.